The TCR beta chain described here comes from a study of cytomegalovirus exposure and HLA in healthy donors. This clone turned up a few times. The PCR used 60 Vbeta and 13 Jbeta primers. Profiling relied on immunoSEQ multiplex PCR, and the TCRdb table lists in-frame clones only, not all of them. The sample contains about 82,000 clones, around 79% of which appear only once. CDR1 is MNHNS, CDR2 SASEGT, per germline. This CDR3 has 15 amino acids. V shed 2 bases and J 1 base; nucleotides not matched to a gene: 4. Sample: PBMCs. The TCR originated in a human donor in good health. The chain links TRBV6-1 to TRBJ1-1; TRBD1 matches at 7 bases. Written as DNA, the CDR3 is TGTGCCAGCAGTGAAAGGGGACAGAAGAACACTGAAGCTTTCTTT. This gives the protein CASSERGQKNTEAFF.